This T cell receptor beta chain is from a study of blood T cells in healthy people across ages. This clonotype appeared a few times. Trimming stripped 7 bases from V and 2 bases from J, with 10 bases between. CDR1 and CDR2 (germline): MDHEN, SYDVKM. The CDR3 covers 13 residues. It was with a sample-barcoded 5' primer and a J-beta primer mix that a second PCR of roughly 6 to 12 cycles was run. TCRdb fed the 5' RACE reads into MiXCR, producing one record per CDR3 protein. In the table there are 750,000 to 950,000 distinct CDR3 sequences, 25% to 30% of which are singletons. The same sample was also studied in work on T cells of mothers and their children.

Sequencing input: blood. The clonotype was recovered from a woman in her thirties or forties in good health. The chain recombines TRBV28 with TRBJ2-3; the D is unclear. CDR3 DNA: TGTGCCAGCACCCTTACCCCCACAGATACGCAGTATTTT. It specifies CASTLTPTDTQYF.